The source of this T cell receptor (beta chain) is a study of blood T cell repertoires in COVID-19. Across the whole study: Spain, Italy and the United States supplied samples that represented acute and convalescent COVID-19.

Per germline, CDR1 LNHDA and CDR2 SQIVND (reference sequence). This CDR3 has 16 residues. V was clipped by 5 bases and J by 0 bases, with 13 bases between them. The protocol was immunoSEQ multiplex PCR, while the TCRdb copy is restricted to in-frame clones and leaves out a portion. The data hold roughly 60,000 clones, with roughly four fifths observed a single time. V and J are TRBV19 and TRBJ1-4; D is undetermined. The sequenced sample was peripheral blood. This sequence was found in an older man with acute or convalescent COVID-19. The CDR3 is CASSAVEWATNEKLFF. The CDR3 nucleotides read TGTGCCAGTAGTGCGGTGGAATGGGCAACTAATGAAAAACTGTTTTTT.